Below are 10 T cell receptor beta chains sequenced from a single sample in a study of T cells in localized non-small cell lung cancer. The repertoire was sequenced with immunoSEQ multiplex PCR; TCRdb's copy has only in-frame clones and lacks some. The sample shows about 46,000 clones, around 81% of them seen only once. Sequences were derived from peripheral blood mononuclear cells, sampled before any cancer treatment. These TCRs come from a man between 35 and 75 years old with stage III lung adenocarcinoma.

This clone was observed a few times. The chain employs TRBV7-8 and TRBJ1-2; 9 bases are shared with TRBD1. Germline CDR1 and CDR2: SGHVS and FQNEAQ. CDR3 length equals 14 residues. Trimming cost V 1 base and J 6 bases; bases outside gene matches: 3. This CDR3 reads CASSLGGQGNGYTF. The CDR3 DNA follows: TGTGCCAGCAGCTTAGGGGGACAGGGAAATGGCTACACCTTC.

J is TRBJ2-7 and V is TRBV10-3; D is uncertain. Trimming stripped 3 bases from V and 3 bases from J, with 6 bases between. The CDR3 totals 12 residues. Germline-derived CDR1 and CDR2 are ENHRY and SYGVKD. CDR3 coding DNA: TGTGCCATCAGTGACCGGTTCTACGAGCAGTACTTC. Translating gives CAISDRFYEQYF.

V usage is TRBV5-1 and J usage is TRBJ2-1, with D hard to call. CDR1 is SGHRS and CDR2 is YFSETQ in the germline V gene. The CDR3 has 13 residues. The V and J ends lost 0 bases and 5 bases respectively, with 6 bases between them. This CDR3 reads CASSLDSNNEQFF. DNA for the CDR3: TGCGCCAGCAGCTTGGACAGCAACAATGAGCAGTTCTTC. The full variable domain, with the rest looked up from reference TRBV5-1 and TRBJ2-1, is KAGVTQTPRYLIKTRGQQVTLSCSPISGHRSVSWYQQTPGQGLQFLFEYFSETQRNKGNFPGRFSGRQFSNSRSEMNVSTLELGDSALYLCASSLDSNNEQFFGPGTRLTVL.

The CDR3 DNA is TGTGCCAGCTCAAAAATCCAAGGATCCACCGGGGAGCTGTTTTTT. Translated: CASSKIQGSTGELFF. The V and J genes are TRBV18 and TRBJ2-2, with D unclear. Germline CDR1 KGHSH, CDR2 LQKENI. The CDR3 consists of 15 residues. V shed 5 bases and J shed 4 bases, with 14 bases lying between them.

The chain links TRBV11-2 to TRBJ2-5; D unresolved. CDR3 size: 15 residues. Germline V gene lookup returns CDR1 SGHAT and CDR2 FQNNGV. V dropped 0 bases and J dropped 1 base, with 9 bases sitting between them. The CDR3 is CASSLEMTPQETQYF. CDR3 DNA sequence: TGTGCCAGCAGCTTAGAAATGACACCCCAAGAGACCCAGTACTTC.

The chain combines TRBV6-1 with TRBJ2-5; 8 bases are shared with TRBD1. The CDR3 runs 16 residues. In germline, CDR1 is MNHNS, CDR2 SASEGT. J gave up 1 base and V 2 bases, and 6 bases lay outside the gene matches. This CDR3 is CASSESAGTGQETQYF. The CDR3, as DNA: TGTGCCAGCAGTGAATCCGCCGGGACAGGCCAAGAGACCCAGTACTTC.

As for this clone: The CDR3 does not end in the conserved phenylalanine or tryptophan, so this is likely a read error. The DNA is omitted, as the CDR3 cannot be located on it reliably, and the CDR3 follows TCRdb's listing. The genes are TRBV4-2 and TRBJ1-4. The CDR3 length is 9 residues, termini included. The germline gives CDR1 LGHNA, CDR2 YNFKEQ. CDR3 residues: CASSQEARP.

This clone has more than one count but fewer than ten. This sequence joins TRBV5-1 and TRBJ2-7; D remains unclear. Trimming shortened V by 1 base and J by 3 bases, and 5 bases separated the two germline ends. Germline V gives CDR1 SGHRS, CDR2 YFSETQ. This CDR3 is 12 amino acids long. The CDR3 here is CASSLNYYEQYF. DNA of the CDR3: TGCGCCAGCAGCTTGAACTACTACGAGCAGTACTTC.

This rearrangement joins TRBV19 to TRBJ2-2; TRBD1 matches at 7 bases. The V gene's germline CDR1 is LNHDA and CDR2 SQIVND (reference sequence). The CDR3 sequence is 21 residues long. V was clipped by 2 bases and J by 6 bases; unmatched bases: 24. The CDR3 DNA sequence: TGTGCCAGTAGTATATCGGGGTGGGGGACAGCTATTCTCCGAATGTCCGGGGAGCTGTTTTTT. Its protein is CASSISGWGTAILRMSGELFF.

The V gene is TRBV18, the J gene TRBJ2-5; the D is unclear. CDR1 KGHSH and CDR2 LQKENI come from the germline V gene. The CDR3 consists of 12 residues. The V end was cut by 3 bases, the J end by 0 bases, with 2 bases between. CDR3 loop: CASSPYQETQYF. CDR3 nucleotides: TGTGCCAGCTCACCTTACCAAGAGACCCAGTACTTC.